These 27 T cell receptor beta chains came from one sample sequenced in a study of T cells after yellow fever vaccination. TCRdb itself ran the 5' RACE reads through MiXCR, one entry per CDR3 protein. Of over 300,000 distinct CDR3 sequences detected, 6.8% appear once; the ten largest clones hold over 15%. Sequenced here: PBMCs, sampled 45 days after the first yellow fever vaccination. The receptors come from a man between 18 and 29 years old who received the YFV17D yellow fever vaccine.

This clonotype was seen a few times. The rearrangement uses TRBV12-3 or TRBV12-4 and TRBJ2-3; 11 bases map to TRBD2. The CDR3 consists of 14 residues. V lost 6 bases, J lost 6 bases, and 5 bases stayed unmatched. The CDR3 coding sequence is TGTGCCAGCAGAAACCCTAGCGGGGGGGATACGCAGTATTTT. Protein sequence: CASRNPSGGDTQYF.

In this sample, this clonotype turned up a few times. The genes are TRBV20-1 and TRBJ2-1, with D unclear. Trimming took off 1 base at V and 7 bases at J, with 2 bases between the two ends. Germline CDR1 DFQATT, CDR2 SNEGSKA (reference sequence). CDR3 size: 10 residues. The CDR3, as DNA: TGCAGTGCTAGAGTTAATGAGCAGTTCTTC. This encodes CSARVNEQFF.

The gene calls are TRBV12-3 or TRBV12-4 and TRBJ2-5; D unresolved. This CDR3 has 12 residues. Trimming took 3 bases from V and 4 from J, leaving 6 bases between them. The CDR3 DNA follows: TGTGCCAGCAGTTTCTATTCAGAGACCCAGTACTTC. Translating gives CASSFYSETQYF.

A few counts support this clonotype. The chain combines TRBV20-1 with TRBJ2-1, with 11 positions matching TRBD2. V lost 6 bases to trimming and J lost 4 bases; unmatched junction nucleotides: 5. The CDR3 totals 14 residues. Germline V gives CDR1 DFQATT, CDR2 SNEGSKA (reference sequence). CDR3 nucleotide sequence: TGCAGTGCGGGGACTAGCGGAGTTTACAATGAGCAGTTCTTC. It specifies CSAGTSGVYNEQFF.

The genes are TRBV7-3 and TRBJ2-1, with 9 nucleotides matching TRBD2. Trimming cost V 0 bases and J 2 bases; bases outside gene matches: 2. CDR3 length: 16 residues. The germline CDR1 and CDR2 sequences are SGHTA and FQGTGA. DNA for the CDR3: TGTGCCAGCAGCTTAACGGGCGGGGGGGCCTACAATGAGCAGTTCTTC. Amino acids: CASSLTGGGAYNEQFF.

This clonotype was picked up many times. This chain's CDR3 is CSVAAPGSRWEQFF. The CDR3 bases are TGCAGCGTCGCAGCCCCGGGGTCCCGGTGGGAGCAGTTCTTC. The rearrangement links TRBV29-1 to TRBJ2-1; a weak D match, TRBD2 (5 bases). The V end lost 6 bases, the J end lost 10 bases, and 22 bases lay between the germline ends. Germline assignment: CDR1 SQVTM and CDR2 ANQGSEA. The CDR3 runs 14 residues.

V usage is TRBV18 and J usage is TRBJ1-1; TRBD1 is a possible D gene (5 bases). From germline, CDR1 is KGHSH and CDR2 LQKENI. This CDR3 comprises 15 residues. V was shortened by 1 base and J by 4 bases, with 13 bases between the two germline ends. CDR3 protein: CASSPQGPKGTEAFF. The DNA for the CDR3 is TGTGCCAGCTCACCACAGGGGCCCAAGGGCACTGAAGCTTTCTTT.

The genes are TRBV6-2 or TRBV6-3 and TRBJ2-1; 7 nucleotides match TRBD2. The length of the CDR3 is 12 residues. J lost 6 bases, V lost 8 bases, and 4 bases had no gene match. Germline V gene sequence: CDR1 MNHEY, CDR2 SVGEGT. The CDR3 DNA reads TGTGCCAGCCGGGACTATTCCAATGAGCAGTTCTTC. This codes for CASRDYSNEQFF.

In this sample, this clonotype turned up many times. For the CDR3, the DNA is TGTGCCAGCAGCTTTAGTAGCGGAGGTTTCCAGGGGAGGATAAACGAAGCTTTCTTT. Amino acid sequence: CASSFSSGGFQGRINEAFF. The chain has TRBV7-8 and TRBJ1-1, with TRBD1 as a possible D gene (6 bases). The CDR3 loop spans 19 amino acids. V was shortened by 3 bases and J by 8 bases, with 31 bases between the two germline ends. Germline lookup yields CDR1 SGHVS and CDR2 FQNEAQ.

The V call is TRBV5-1, the J call TRBJ1-6, with D possibly TRBD1 on 5 matching bases. Looked up from germline, CDR1 is SGHRS and CDR2 is YFSETQ. The CDR3 has 13 residues. Trimming shortened V by 3 bases and J by 6 bases, and 7 bases separated the two germline ends. The CDR3 is CASSWDGNSPLHF. The CDR3 nucleotides are TGCGCCAGCAGCTGGGACGGTAATTCACCCCTCCACTTT.

This clonotype has more than one count but fewer than ten. The CDR3 DNA reads as TGTGCCAGCAGCAAGGTGGCCCGGAGCTCTGGGGCCAACGTCCTGACTTTC. Its translation is CASSKVARSSGANVLTF. This rearrangement joins TRBV12-1 to TRBJ2-6. TRBV12-1 is designated a pseudogene. CDR3 size: 17 residues.

This clonotype was seen at least ten times. The chain has TRBV6-5 and TRBJ2-7; 7 nucleotides line up with TRBD1. CDR1 is MNHEY and CDR2 is SVGAGI in the germline V gene. J gave up 0 bases and V 4 bases, and 3 bases lay outside the gene matches. The CDR3 runs 14 residues. CDR3 amino acids: CASSSTGSSYEQYV. CDR3 nucleotide sequence: TGTGCCAGCAGTTCGACAGGGAGCTCCTACGAGCAGTACGTC.

This chain uses TRBV28 with TRBJ1-1; tentative D call: TRBD1 (6 bases). V lost 6 bases and J 6 bases, leaving 8 bases between the germline ends. The CDR3 extends over 11 amino acids. From germline, CDR1 is MDHEN and CDR2 SYDVKM. CDR3 protein: CASRGQPEAFF. The CDR3 DNA sequence: TGTGCCAGCAGAGGACAGCCTGAAGCTTTCTTT.

This clonotype was picked up a small number of times. The V gene is TRBV19, the J gene TRBJ1-1; the match to TRBD1 covers 8 bases. With V trimmed by 6 bases and J by 6 bases, 9 bases remained unmatched. The CDR3 covers 14 residues. CDR1 is LNHDA and CDR2 is SQIVND in the germline V gene (reference sequence). As DNA, the CDR3 is TGTGCCAGTAGGACGGACAGGGCGGCGCCTGAAGCTTTCTTT. This codes for CASRTDRAAPEAFF. Supplemented by reference TRBV19 and TRBJ1-1, the full variable domain reads DGGITQSPKYLFRKEGQNVTLSCEQNLNHDAMYWYRQDPGQGLRLIYYSQIVNDFQKGDIAEGYSVSREKKESFPLTVTSAQKNPTAFYLCASRTDRAAPEAFFGQGTRLTVV.

This clonotype was picked up a small number of times. J is TRBJ2-1 and V is TRBV29-1, with D hard to call. Trimming cost V 6 bases and J 0 bases, with 18 bases left between them. Germline loops: CDR1 SQVTM, CDR2 ANQGSEA. This CDR3 region has 16 residues. Written as DNA, the CDR3 is TGCAGCGTCGACGAGACGGACGAGAGCTCCTACAATGAGCAGTTCTTC. It yields the protein CSVDETDESSYNEQFF.

The chain couples TRBV15 to TRBJ2-3, with D perhaps matching TRBD1 (5 bases). Germline loops: CDR1 LNHNV, CDR2 YYDKDF (reference sequence). The V end was cut by 8 bases, the J end by 2 bases, with 17 bases between. There are 15 residues in the CDR3. The CDR3 DNA reads TGTGCCACCCTCCGGACACGTCAATTCACAGATACGCAGTATTTT. Protein: CATLRTRQFTDTQYF.

This clonotype has just a few counts. The V and J genes are TRBV27 and TRBJ2-5; 12 bases are shared with TRBD1. With V trimmed by 4 bases and J by 3 bases, 3 bases remained unmatched. The CDR3 is 15 amino acids. Germline CDR1 is MNHEY and CDR2 is SMNVEV (reference sequence). CDR3 nucleotide sequence: TGTGCCAGCAGTTGGGGGACAGGGGGCGAAGAGACCCAGTACTTC. It yields the protein CASSWGTGGEETQYF.

The rearrangement uses TRBV27 and TRBJ1-1; D might be TRBD1 (5 bases). Germline V gives CDR1 MNHEY, CDR2 SMNVEV (reference sequence). Trimming took off 3 bases at V and 6 bases at J, with 11 bases between the two ends. The CDR3 is 13 amino acids. CDR3 nucleotide sequence: TGTGCCAGCAGTTTTTACGGGGGAGCTGAAGCTTTCTTT. Encoded protein: CASSFYGGAEAFF.

This clonotype has at least ten counts. This chain connects TRBV10-3 to TRBJ2-7; D possibly corresponds to TRBD2 (5 bases). Germline CDR1 reads ENHRY; CDR2 reads SYGVKD. The CDR3 loop spans 14 amino acids. Between the trimmed V and J ends, which lost 3 bases and 5 bases, there was a span of 14 bases. The CDR3 region is CAISDGGMGNEQYF. The CDR3 DNA reads as TGTGCCATCAGTGACGGAGGAATGGGGAACGAGCAGTACTTC.

The chain has TRBV20-1 and TRBJ2-1; 10 nucleotides align to TRBD2. Germline lookup yields CDR1 DFQATT and CDR2 SNEGSKA (reference sequence). The CDR3 spans 14 residues. After removal of 2 bases from V and 8 bases from J, the junction contained 6 bases not matched to a gene. The CDR3 DNA reads TGCAGTGCTAGACCCCCTAGCGGGGGAGATGAGCAGTTCTTC. Translating it yields CSARPPSGGDEQFF.

The V and J genes are TRBV15 and TRBJ1-4; D remains ambiguous. The CDR3 spans 15 residues. Per germline, CDR1 LNHNV and CDR2 YYDKDF (reference sequence). Trimming stripped 6 bases from V and 7 bases from J, with 18 bases between. CDR3 bases: TGTGCCACCAGAAAACCGCTGGGTGGTTCTGAAAAACTGTTTTTT. Residues: CATRKPLGGSEKLFF.

This clonotype was detected only a few times. The chain combines TRBV12-3 or TRBV12-4 with TRBJ2-1; 8 nucleotides line up with TRBD1. CDR3 length: 14 amino acids. V dropped 9 bases and J dropped 4; count of bases not matched to a gene: 8. Here the CDR3 reads CASSGTGEYNEQFF. For the CDR3, the DNA is TGTGCCAGTTCCGGGACAGGAGAATACAATGAGCAGTTCTTC.

This clonotype showed up just once. The CDR3 sequence: CASSPGLTSETQYF. The DNA for the CDR3 is TGTGCCAGTAGTCCGGGACTGACCTCGGAGACCCAGTACTTC. The rearrangement uses TRBV19 and TRBJ2-5, with D perhaps TRBD2 (6 bases). The CDR3 covers 14 residues. With 5 bases removed from V and 5 bases from J, the gap between germline ends came to 15 bases. Germline CDR1 reads LNHDA; CDR2 reads SQIVND (reference sequence).

The chain carries TRBV20-1 and TRBJ2-3; 14 nucleotides line up with TRBD2. The CDR3 spans 15 residues. V dropped 4 bases and J dropped 3; count of bases not matched to a gene: 3. Per the germline V gene, CDR1 is DFQATT and CDR2 is SNEGSKA (reference sequence). CDR3 nucleotides: TGCAGTGCTACCCGGACTAGCGGGGGGACAGATACGCAGTATTTT. Translating it yields CSATRTSGGTDTQYF.

This clonotype has ten or more counts. The chain uses TRBV6-5 and TRBJ1-1; the D gene is possibly TRBD1 (5 bases). The CDR3 extends over 12 amino acids. Germline V gene sequence: CDR1 MNHEY, CDR2 SVGAGI. V dropped 6 bases and J dropped 11 bases, with 16 bases sitting between them. CDR3 in DNA: TGTGCCAGCAGCCTACGTGGGGGGAAGGCTTTCTTT. Translated: CASSLRGGKAFF.

A few counts support this clonotype. The rearrangement joins TRBV11-1 to TRBJ2-5; 10 bases map to TRBD2. Germline loops: CDR1 SGHAT, CDR2 FQDESV (reference sequence). The CDR3 contains 16 residues. J lost 5 bases, V lost 3 bases, and 9 bases had no gene match. The CDR3 is CASSLGSGGARETQYF. For the CDR3, the DNA is TGTGCCAGCAGCTTGGGCAGCGGGGGGGCTCGTGAGACCCAGTACTTC.

The V and J genes are TRBV6-2 or TRBV6-3 and TRBJ2-1; D ambiguous. The CDR3 extends over 14 amino acids. CDR1 is MNHEY, CDR2 SVGEGT, per germline. V lost 2 bases to trimming and J lost 6 bases, with 11 bases between them. The CDR3 spells CASSYVSPVNEQFF. As DNA, the CDR3 is TGTGCCAGCAGTTACGTCAGTCCGGTCAATGAGCAGTTCTTC.